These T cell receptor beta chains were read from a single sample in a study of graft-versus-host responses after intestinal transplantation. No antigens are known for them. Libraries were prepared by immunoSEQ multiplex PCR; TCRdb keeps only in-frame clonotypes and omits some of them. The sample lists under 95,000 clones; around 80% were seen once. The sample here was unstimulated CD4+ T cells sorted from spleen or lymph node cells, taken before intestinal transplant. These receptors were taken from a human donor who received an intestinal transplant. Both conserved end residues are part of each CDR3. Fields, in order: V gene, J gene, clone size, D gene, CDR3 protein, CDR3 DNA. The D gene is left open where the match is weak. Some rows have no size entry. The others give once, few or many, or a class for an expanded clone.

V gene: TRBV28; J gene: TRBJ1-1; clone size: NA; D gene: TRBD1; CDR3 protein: CASSLPRQGRPEAFF; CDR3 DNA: TGTGCCAGCAGTTTGCCCCGACAGGGCCGCCCTGAAGCTTTCTTT
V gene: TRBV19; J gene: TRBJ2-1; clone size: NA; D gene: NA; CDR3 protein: CASSISLIQGGEQFF; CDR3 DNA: TGTGCCAGTAGTATTTCTCTAATTCAAGGGGGTGAGCAGTTCTTC
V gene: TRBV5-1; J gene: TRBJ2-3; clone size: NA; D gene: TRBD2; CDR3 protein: CASSLDTSGYTQYF; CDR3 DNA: TGCGCCAGCAGCTTGGATACTAGCGGCTATACGCAGTATTTT
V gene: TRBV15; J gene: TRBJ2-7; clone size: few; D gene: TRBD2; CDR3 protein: CATSRREGLDEQYF; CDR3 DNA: TGTGCCACCAGCAGGCGGGAGGGCCTCGACGAGCAGTACTTC
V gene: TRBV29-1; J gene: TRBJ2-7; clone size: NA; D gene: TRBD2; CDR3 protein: CSVASGGPYEQYF; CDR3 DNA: TGCAGCGTCGCCAGCGGGGGGCCCTACGAGCAGTACTTC
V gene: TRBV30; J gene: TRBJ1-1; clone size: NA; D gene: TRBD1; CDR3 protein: CAWSTPWGQGSTEAFF; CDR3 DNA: TGTGCCTGGAGCACGCCCTGGGGACAGGGGAGTACTGAAGCTTTCTTT
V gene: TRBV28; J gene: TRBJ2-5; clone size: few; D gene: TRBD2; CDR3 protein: CASSPNPGSGGWETQYF; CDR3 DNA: TGTGCCAGCAGTCCCAACCCAGGCAGCGGGGGCTGGGAGACCCAGTACTTC
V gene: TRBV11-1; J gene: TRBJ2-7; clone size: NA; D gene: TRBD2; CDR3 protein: CASSWTSGSYEQYF; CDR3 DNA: TGTGCCAGCAGCTGGACTAGCGGTTCCTACGAGCAGTACTTT
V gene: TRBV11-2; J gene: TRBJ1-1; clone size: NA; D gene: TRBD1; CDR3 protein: CASSGTANTEAFF; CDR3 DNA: TGTGCCAGCAGCGGGACAGCGAACACTGAAGCTTTCTTT
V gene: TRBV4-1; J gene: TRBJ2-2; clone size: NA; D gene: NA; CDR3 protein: CASSRKSMEDGELFF; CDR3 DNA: TGCGCCAGCAGCCGAAAGAGTATGGAGGACGGGGAGCTGTTTTTT
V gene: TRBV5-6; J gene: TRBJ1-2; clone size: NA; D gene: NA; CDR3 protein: CASSTRGGYGYTF; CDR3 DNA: TGTGCCAGCAGCACTAGGGGGGGGTATGGCTACACCTTC
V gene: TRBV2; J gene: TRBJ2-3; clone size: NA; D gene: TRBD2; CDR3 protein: CASKISGRTDTQYF; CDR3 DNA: TGTGCCAGCAAGATCAGCGGGAGAACAGATACGCAGTATTTT
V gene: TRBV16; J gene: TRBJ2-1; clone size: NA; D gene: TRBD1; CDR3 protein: CASSQSGDRGLNEQFF; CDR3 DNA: TGTGCCAGCAGCCAATCAGGCGACAGGGGGCTCAATGAGCAGTTCTTC
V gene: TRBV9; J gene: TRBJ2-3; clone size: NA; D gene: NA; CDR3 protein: CASSVEASTDTQYF; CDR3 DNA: TGTGCCAGCAGCGTAGAAGCTAGCACAGATACGCAGTATTTT
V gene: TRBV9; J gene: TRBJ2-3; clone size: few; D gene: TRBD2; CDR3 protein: CASSAGTSGVTQYF; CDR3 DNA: TGTGCCAGCAGCGCCGGGACTAGCGGGGTCACGCAGTATTTT
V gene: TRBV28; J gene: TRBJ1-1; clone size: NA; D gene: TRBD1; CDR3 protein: CASSMTGLNTEAFF; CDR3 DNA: TGTGCCAGCAGCATGACAGGGTTGAACACTGAAGCTTTCTTT
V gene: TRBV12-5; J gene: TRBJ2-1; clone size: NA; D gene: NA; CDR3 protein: CASGLVPQGIPYNEQFF; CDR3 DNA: TGTGCTAGTGGTTTGGTACCACAGGGAATCCCCTACAATGAGCAGTTCTTC
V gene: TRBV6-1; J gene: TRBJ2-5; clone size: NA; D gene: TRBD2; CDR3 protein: CASSDRLAAEGETQYF; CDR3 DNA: TGTGCCAGCAGTGACAGACTAGCGGCCGAGGGGGAGACCCAGTACTTC
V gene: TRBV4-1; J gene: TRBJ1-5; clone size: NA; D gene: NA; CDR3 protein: CASSQARGNQPQHF; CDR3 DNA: TGCGCCAGCAGCCAAGCCCGGGGTAATCAGCCCCAGCATTTT
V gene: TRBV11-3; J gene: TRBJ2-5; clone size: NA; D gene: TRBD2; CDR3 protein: CASSPRGGRGTQYF; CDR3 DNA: TGTGCCAGCAGCCCACGGGGAGGGCGAGGGACCCAGTACTTC
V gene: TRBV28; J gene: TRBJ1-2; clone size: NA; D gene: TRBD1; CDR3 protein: CASTIPRQGAGYTF; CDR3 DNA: TGTGCCAGCACCATCCCGAGACAGGGGGCCGGCTACACCTTC
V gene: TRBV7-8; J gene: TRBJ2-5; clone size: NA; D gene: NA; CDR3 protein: CASSYDRQETQYF; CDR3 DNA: TGTGCCAGCAGCTACGACAGGCAAGAGACCCAGTACTTC
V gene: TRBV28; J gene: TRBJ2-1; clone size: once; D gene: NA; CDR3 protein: CASSLQGMFF; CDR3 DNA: TGTGCCAGCAGTTTACAGGGAATGTTCTTC
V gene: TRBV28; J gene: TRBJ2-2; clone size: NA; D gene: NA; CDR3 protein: CASSLLRGRSNTGELFF; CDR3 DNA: TGTGCCAGCAGCCTTTTGCGGGGGCGATCGAACACCGGGGAGCTGTTTTTT
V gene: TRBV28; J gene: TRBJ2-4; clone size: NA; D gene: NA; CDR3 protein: CASSLRLAKNIQYF; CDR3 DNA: TGTGCCAGCAGTTTGCGGCTAGCTAAAAACATTCAGTACTTC
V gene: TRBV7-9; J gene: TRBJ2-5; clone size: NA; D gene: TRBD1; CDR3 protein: CASSASGGAGETQYF; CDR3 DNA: TGTGCCAGCAGCGCGTCAGGGGGCGCGGGAGAGACCCAGTACTTC
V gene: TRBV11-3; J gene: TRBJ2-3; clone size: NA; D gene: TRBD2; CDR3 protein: CASSPGTSGGTTDTQYF; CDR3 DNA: TGTGCCAGCAGCCCGGGGACTAGCGGGGGCACGACAGATACGCAGTATTTT
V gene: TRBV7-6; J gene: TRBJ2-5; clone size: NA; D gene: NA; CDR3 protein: CASSPRTPEAQYF; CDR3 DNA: TGTGCCAGCAGCCCAAGGACACCCGAAGCCCAGTACTTC
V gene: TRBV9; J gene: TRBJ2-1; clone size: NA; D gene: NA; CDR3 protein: CASSIEPFYNEQFF; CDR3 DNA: TGTGCCAGCAGCATCGAGCCCTTCTACAATGAGCAGTTCTTC
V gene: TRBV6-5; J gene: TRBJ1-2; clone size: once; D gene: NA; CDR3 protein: CASSYSGSSNYGYTF; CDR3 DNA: TGTGCCAGCAGTTACTCGGGCAGCTCTAACTATGGCTACACCTTC
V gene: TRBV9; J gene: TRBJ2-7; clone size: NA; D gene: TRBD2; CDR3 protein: CASSPHPGLAGEQYF; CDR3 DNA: TGTGCCAGCAGCCCCCACCCGGGACTAGCGGGAGAGCAGTACTTC
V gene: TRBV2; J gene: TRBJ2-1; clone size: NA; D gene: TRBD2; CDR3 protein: CASILSGSSYNEQFF; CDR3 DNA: TGTGCCAGCATCCTAAGCGGGAGCTCCTACAATGAGCAGTTCTTC
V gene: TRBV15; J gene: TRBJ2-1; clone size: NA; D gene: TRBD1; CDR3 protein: CATSRVWDRQPNEQFF; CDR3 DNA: TGTGCCACCAGCAGAGTTTGGGACAGGCAGCCGAATGAGCAGTTCTTC
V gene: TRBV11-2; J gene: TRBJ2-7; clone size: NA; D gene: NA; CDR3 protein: CASSFSPGVPTYEQYF; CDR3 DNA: TGTGCCAGCAGCTTTAGCCCGGGTGTGCCGACCTACGAGCAGTACTTC
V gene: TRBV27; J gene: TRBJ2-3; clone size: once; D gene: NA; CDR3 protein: CASSPRDHTDTQYF; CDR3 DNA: TGTGCCAGCAGTCCTCGGGATCACACAGATACGCAGTATTTT
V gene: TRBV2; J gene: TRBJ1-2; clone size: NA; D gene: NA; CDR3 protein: CASRLGTPYTF; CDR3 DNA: TGTGCCAGCAGGCTCGGGACACCATACACCTTC
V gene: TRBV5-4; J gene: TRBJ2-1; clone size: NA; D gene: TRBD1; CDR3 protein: CASSSTGDARNEQFF; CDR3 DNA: TGTGCCAGCAGCTCCACAGGGGACGCCCGCAATGAGCAGTTCTTC
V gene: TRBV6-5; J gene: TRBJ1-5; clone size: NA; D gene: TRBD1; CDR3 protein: CASSLDRDSTPQHF; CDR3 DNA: TGTGCCAGCAGCCTGGACAGGGACTCAACGCCCCAGCATTTT
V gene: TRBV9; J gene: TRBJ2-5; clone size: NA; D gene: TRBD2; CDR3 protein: CASSPRGGSETQYF; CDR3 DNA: TGTGCCAGCAGCCCCCGGGGGGGGTCGGAGACCCAGTACTTC
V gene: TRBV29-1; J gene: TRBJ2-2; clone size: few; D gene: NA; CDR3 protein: CSVFLPSNTGELFF; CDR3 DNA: TGCAGCGTTTTCCTCCCTTCTAACACCGGGGAGCTGTTTTTT
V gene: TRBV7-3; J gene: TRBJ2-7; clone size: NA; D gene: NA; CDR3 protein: CASSFRPDITYEQYF; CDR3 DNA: TGTGCCAGCAGCTTCAGGCCCGACATTACCTACGAGCAGTACTTC
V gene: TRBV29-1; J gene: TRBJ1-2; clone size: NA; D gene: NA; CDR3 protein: CSVEGTAGTYGYTF; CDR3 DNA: TGCAGCGTTGAGGGAACGGCGGGGACCTATGGCTACACCTTC
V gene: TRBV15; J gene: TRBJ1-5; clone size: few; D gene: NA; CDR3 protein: CATSRAGDQPQHF; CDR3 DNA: TGTGCCACCAGCAGGGCCGGGGATCAGCCCCAGCATTTT
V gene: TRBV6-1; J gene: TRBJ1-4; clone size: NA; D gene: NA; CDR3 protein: CASSPTVTNEKLFF; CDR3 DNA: TGTGCCAGCAGCCCGACTGTAACTAATGAAAAACTGTTTTTT
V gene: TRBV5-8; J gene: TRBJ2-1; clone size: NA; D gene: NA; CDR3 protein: CASSLRGTYNEQFF; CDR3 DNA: TGTGCCAGCAGCTTGAGGGGAACCTACAATGAGCAGTTCTTC